This T cell receptor beta chain derives from a study of OX40 agonist ivuxolimab in advanced cancers. Study observations and caveats: In a subset of nonresponders, normalized T-cell clonal expansion was also low.

Comment on this clone: Its specificity is unknown.

V was pared by 5 bases and J by 3 bases, with 8 bases of the junction left unmatched. CDR1 is SEHNR, CDR2 FQNEAQ, per germline (reference sequence). The CDR3 consists of 15 residues. Profiling relied on immunoSEQ multiplex PCR, and the TCRdb table lists in-frame clones only, not all of them. The sample consists of about 67,000 clones, 80% of them appearing once. The genes are TRBV7-9 and TRBJ1-2, with 8 bases matching TRBD1. This material consisted of CD4+ or CD8+ T cells sorted from blood, taken in a trial of the OX40 agonist ivuxolimab. The sequence derives from an adult with an advanced solid tumor such as melanoma, head and neck, liver or kidney cancer. The CDR3 region has the DNA TGTGCCAGCAGCCCGGACAGGGCCCAAGACTATGGCTACACCTTC. This gives the protein CASSPDRAQDYGYTF.